The 8 T cell receptor beta chains given below trace back to one sample, sequenced in a study of shared clonotypes between healthy human individuals. TCRdb keeps only in-frame clones here, not all; method: immunoSEQ multiplex PCR. The sample contains 2,500,000 or so clones, 93% of which appear only once. The sample taken for sequencing was naive CD4+ T cells from PBMCs. Subset described: CD45RA+ positively selected. All receptors come from a man aged 18 to 29 in good health. Some clones in this sample may be carry-over from other donors' samples.

The gene calls are TRBV19 and TRBJ1-3, with D unresolved. V lost 3 bases and J 0 bases, leaving 9 bases between the germline ends. In germline, CDR1 is LNHDA, CDR2 SQIVND (reference sequence). This CDR3 comprises 15 residues. Here the CDR3 reads CASSMSDLSGNTIYF. CDR3 DNA sequence: TGTGCCAGTAGTATGTCAGACCTCTCTGGAAACACCATATATTTT. The full variable domain, its missing parts supplied by reference TRBV19 and TRBJ1-3, is DGGITQSPKYLFRKEGQNVTLSCEQNLNHDAMYWYRQDPGQGLRLIYYSQIVNDFQKGDIAEGYSVSREKKESFPLTVTSAQKNPTAFYLCASSMSDLSGNTIYFGEGSWLTVV.

This clone has just one count. The chain couples TRBV23-1 to TRBJ2-2, with 10 positions matching TRBD1. TRBV23-1 is an ORF, and what it does is uncertain. The CDR3 has 17 amino acids. The V segment lost 4 bases and the J segment 3 bases; nucleotides outside the gene matches: 8. The chain's CDR3 is CASSRRGQGSDTGELFF. The DNA of the CDR3 is TGCGCCAGCAGTCGACGGGGACAGGGGTCGGACACCGGGGAGCTGTTTTTT.

The V call is TRBV5-1, the J call TRBJ2-2; perhaps TRBD2 as D (6 bases). The CDR3 extends over 16 amino acids. V lost 3 bases to trimming and J lost 4 bases, with 16 bases between them. Germline-derived CDR1 and CDR2 are SGHRS and YFSETQ. CDR3 in amino acids: CASSSLGSGGTGELFF. The CDR3 DNA is TGCGCCAGCAGCTCCCTCGGGAGTGGGGGCACCGGGGAGCTGTTTTTT.

In this sample, this clone turned up once. Other nucleotide sequences from this sample produce the same CDR3. The V and J genes are TRBV5-1 and TRBJ1-1; D is ambiguous. The CDR3 runs 13 residues. The germline V gene has CDR1 SGHRS and CDR2 YFSETQ. Trimming removed 2 bases at V and 1 base at J, with 6 bases between. The CDR3 protein is CASSFEGNTEAFF. The CDR3 coding sequence is TGCGCCAGCAGCTTTGAAGGGAACACTGAAGCTTTCTTT.

This chain joins TRBV7-9 and TRBJ2-1; the match to TRBD2 covers 9 bases. The V gene end was trimmed by 3 bases and the J gene end by 12 bases; junction bases not matched to a gene: 21. CDR1 SEHNR and CDR2 FQNEAQ come from the germline V gene (reference sequence). The CDR3 length is 18 residues. The chain's CDR3 is CASSLGLPGLALARGQFF. The CDR3 nucleotides are TGTGCCAGCAGCTTGGGGTTACCGGGACTAGCACTCGCTAGGGGGCAGTTCTTC.

The rearrangement uses TRBV28 and TRBJ2-1; 7 nucleotides agree with TRBD2. Per germline, CDR1 MDHEN and CDR2 SYDVKM. The J segment lost 0 bases and the V segment lost 8 bases, leaving 16 bases of the junction unmatched. This CDR3 is 18 amino acids long. The CDR3 here is CASLNRASGVGSYNEQFF. In DNA, the CDR3 is TGTGCCAGCCTCAATAGGGCTAGCGGAGTGGGCTCCTACAATGAGCAGTTCTTC.

This chain uses TRBV20-1 with TRBJ2-1; D is undetermined. This CDR3 contains 8 residues. CDR1 and CDR2 (germline): DFQATT, SNEGSKA (reference sequence). Trimming took off 4 bases at V and 8 bases at J, with 0 bases between the two ends. CDR3 in DNA: TGCAGTGCTAATGAGCAGTTCTTC. Amino acids: CSANEQFF.

CDR3 in amino acids: CASSDQGANYGYTF. DNA of the CDR3: TGTGCCAGCAGTGACCAGGGGGCTAACTATGGCTACACCTTC. The chain links TRBV2 to TRBJ1-2, with 7 bases identical to TRBD1. CDR1 is SNHLY, CDR2 FYNNEI, per germline. Unmatched junction bases numbered 1, after V lost 3 bases and J lost 0 bases. The CDR3 length is 14 residues.